This is a list of T cell receptor beta chains from one sample in a study of blood T cells in healthy people across ages. TCRdb passed the 5' RACE reads through MiXCR, listing each CDR3 protein once. In the table there are roughly 1,300,000 distinct CDR3 sequences, approximately 59% of which are singletons. What was sequenced was blood. The receptors shown here come from a man aged 18 to 35 in good health. The CDR3 runs from the conserved cysteine through the conserved F or W. Fields, in order: CDR3 length, J gene, D gene, clone size, V gene, CDR3 DNA, CDR3 protein. The D gene is left open where the match is weak. Clone size appears in some rows only: once, few, many, or a class for an expanded clone.

>16|TRBJ1-6|.|.|TRBV14
TGTGCCAGCAGCCGGGACGGCAACTCCTATAATTCACCCCTCCACTTT
CASSRDGNSYNSPLHF
>19|TRBJ2-1|TRBD2|.|TRBV5-1
TGCGCCAGCAGCTCGCTCCCTAGCGGGGGAGTTAGCTCCTACAATGAGCAGTTCTTC
CASSSLPSGGVSSYNEQFF
>13|TRBJ2-5|.|.|TRBV29-1
TGCAGCGTCGAACCCGTACTCGGAGAGACCCAGTACTTC
CSVEPVLGETQYF
>15|TRBJ1-2|.|.|TRBV3-1
TGTGCCAGCAGCCAAGATTGGGCCTCCAACTATGGCTACACCTTC
CASSQDWASNYGYTF
>12|TRBJ2-7|.|few|TRBV12-3/TRBV12-4
TGTGCCGACAAGGGCGAAACGGGGGAGCAGTACTTC
CADKGETGEQYF
>14|TRBJ2-7|.|few|TRBV14
TGTGCCAGCAGCCAAGAGGTTGCCGCCTACGAGCAGTACTTC
CASSQEVAAYEQYF
>15|TRBJ1-5|TRBD1|.|TRBV5-1
TGCGCCAGCAGCGTGGACAGGGAGGGCAATCAGCCCCAGCATTTT
CASSVDREGNQPQHF
>12|TRBJ2-7|.|.|TRBV7-9
TGTGCCAGCAACTTTTCGGGTTACGAGCAGTACTTC
CASNFSGYEQYF
>14|TRBJ1-2|TRBD1|.|TRBV29-1
TGCAGCGTAGAACGGACAGGGGAGCTCTATGGCTACACCTTC
CSVERTGELYGYTF
>12|TRBJ2-3|.|.|TRBV29-1
TGCAGCGCCCTCAGCAGTACAGATACGCAGTATTTT
CSALSSTDTQYF
>12|TRBJ1-2|.|.|TRBV29-1
TGCAGCGTTGGCGACAGGATCTATGGCTACACCTTC
CSVGDRIYGYTF
>17|TRBJ2-1|.|.|TRBV4-1
TGCGCCAGCAGCCCTCCTGGCGGCAATAGCTCCTACAATGAGCAGTTCTTC
CASSPPGGNSSYNEQFF
>16|TRBJ2-3|TRBD2|.|TRBV7-4
TGTGCCAGCAGCCCTGGGACTAGCGGTAACACAGATACGCAGTATTTT
CASSPGTSGNTDTQYF
>13|TRBJ2-3|.|.|TRBV20-1
TGCAGTGCTAGGACAGACCTTACAGATACGCAGTATTTT
CSARTDLTDTQYF
>14|TRBJ1-4|TRBD1|.|TRBV29-1
TGCAGCGCACACTCCGGGACAGGGGGTGAAAAACTGTTTTTT
CSAHSGTGGEKLFF
>15|TRBJ2-3|TRBD2|.|TRBV6-6
TGTGCCATAAGCCTAGCGGGGGGGATCACAGATACGCAGTATTTT
CAISLAGGITDTQYF
>15|TRBJ2-5|TRBD2|.|TRBV6-2/TRBV6-3
TGTGCCAGCACCAGACTAGCGGGGGCGAAAGAGACCCAGTACTTC
CASTRLAGAKETQYF
>15|TRBJ2-7|.|.|TRBV6-1
TGTGCCAGCAGTTCCGACCTCGGAGGGACCAATGAGCAGTACTTC
CASSSDLGGTNEQYF
>13|TRBJ2-1|.|.|TRBV6-1
TGTGCCAGCAGTGGGGACCGCTACAATGAGCAGTTCTTC
CASSGDRYNEQFF
>14|TRBJ2-7|.|.|TRBV18
TGTGCCAGCTCACCACCCGAAGGGTCAGTCGAGCAGTACTTC
CASSPPEGSVEQYF
>17|TRBJ2-3|TRBD1|once|TRBV7-9
TGTGCCAGCAGCCCCCCGCCCGGGGACAGGGTGAAAGATACGCAGTATTTT
CASSPPPGDRVKDTQYF
>16|TRBJ2-1|TRBD2|.|TRBV4-1
TGCGCCAGCAGCCAACATCCGGGGGGGGCCCTCAATGAGCAGTTCTTC
CASSQHPGGALNEQFF
>17|TRBJ2-2|TRBD2|once|TRBV10-3
TGTGCCATCAGTGAGTCAGCTAGCGGGAGTGTAACCGGGGAGCTGTTTTTT
CAISESASGSVTGELFF
>14|TRBJ2-1|TRBD2|.|TRBV6-2/TRBV6-3
TGTGCCACCTCTGGCGGGGGTGTGTGGGATGAGCAGTTCTTC
CATSGGGVWDEQFF
>18|TRBJ1-5|.|.|TRBV27
TGTGCCAGCAGTTTAGCTGGCTGGGGGGTGGTTGGGAATCAGCCCCAGCATTTT
CASSLAGWGVVGNQPQHF
>14|TRBJ1-2|.|.|TRBV30
TGTGCCTGGACACACGCCGCAGGGCACTATGGCTACACCTTC
CAWTHAAGHYGYTF
>13|TRBJ2-7|TRBD1|.|TRBV4-2
TGTGCCAGCAGCAAGGGACAGGTACTCGAGCAGTACTTC
CASSKGQVLEQYF
>17|TRBJ1-4|TRBD1|few|TRBV6-1
TGTGCCAGCAGTAAGAGTGACCGGGACAGAACTAATGAAAAACTGTTTTTT
CASSKSDRDRTNEKLFF
>16|TRBJ2-5|TRBD2|.|TRBV15
TGTGCCACCAGCAGAGAGGCTAGCGGGAAGCAAGAGACCCAGTACTTC
CATSREASGKQETQYF
>14|TRBJ2-7|.|few|TRBV7-2
TGTGCCAGCAGCTTAGCGGTGGAATCCTACGAGCAGTACTTC
CASSLAVESYEQYF
>16|TRBJ2-3|.|.|TRBV9
TGTGCCAGCAGCGTAGGGTTTGGGCTCAGGGACGTTACGCAGTATTTT
CASSVGFGLRDVTQYF